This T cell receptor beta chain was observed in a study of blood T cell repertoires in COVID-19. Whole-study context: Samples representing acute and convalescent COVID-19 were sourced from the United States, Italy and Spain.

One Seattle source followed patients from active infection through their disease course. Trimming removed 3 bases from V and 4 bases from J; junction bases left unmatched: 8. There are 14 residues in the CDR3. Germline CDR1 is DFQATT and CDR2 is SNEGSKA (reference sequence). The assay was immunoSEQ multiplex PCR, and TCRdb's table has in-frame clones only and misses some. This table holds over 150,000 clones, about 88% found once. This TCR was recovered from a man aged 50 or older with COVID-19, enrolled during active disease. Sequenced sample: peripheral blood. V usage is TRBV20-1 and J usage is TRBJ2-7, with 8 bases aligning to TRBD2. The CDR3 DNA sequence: TGCAGTGCTAGTCGGGGCGGGGGGACTTACGAGCAGTACTTC. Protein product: CSASRGGGTYEQYF.